The 7 T cell receptor beta chains below all came from one sample that was sequenced in a study of T cells in Graves' hyperthyroidism and ophthalmopathy. Regions amplified from RNA transcripts were the TCR beta CDR3 regions. The HTBI primer set drove a first-round RT-PCR of the TCR CDR3. MiXCR, applied by TCRdb to the multiplex PCR reads, yields one record per CDR3 protein. Counted here are fewer than 650,000 distinct CDR3 sequences, about 14% occurring once; the ten biggest clones make up roughly 4.5%. Sequenced sample: blood. Receptors were obtained from a woman in her thirties or forties with Graves' ophthalmopathy.

The sample holds many counts of this clonotype. This chain links TRBV4-1 with TRBJ1-1; the match to TRBD1 covers 9 bases. V was clipped by 7 bases and J by 4 bases; unmatched bases: 10. There are 15 residues in the CDR3. In germline, CDR1 is MGHRA, CDR2 YSYEKL. CDR3 sequence (DNA): TGCGCCAGCATAGCCACCGGGACAGGGACCACTGAAGCTTTCTTT. The encoded protein is CASIATGTGTTEAFF.

In this sample, this clonotype turned up once. This chain uses TRBV28 with TRBJ1-5; D unresolved. The germline CDR1 and CDR2 sequences are MDHEN and SYDVKM. Trimming took off 3 bases at V and 9 bases at J, with 15 bases between the two ends. The CDR3 runs 14 residues. CDR3 nucleotide sequence: TGTGCCAGCAGTTTGGAGTCCTTGAGTGTGCCCCAGCATTTT. Translated: CASSLESLSVPQHF.

DNA for the CDR3: TGTGCCAGCAGTTACCCCCCTACTAGCGGGAGGGCCTACGAGCAGTACTTC. Encoded protein: CASSYPPTSGRAYEQYF. This sequence joins TRBV6-5 and TRBJ2-7; 13 nucleotides align to TRBD2. V lost 2 bases, J lost 2 bases, and 6 bases stayed unmatched. This CDR3 comprises 17 residues. Looked up from germline, CDR1 is MNHEY and CDR2 is SVGAGI.

This clonotype was seen ten or more times. V gene TRBV6-1 combines with J gene TRBJ1-1; D possibly corresponds to TRBD1 (5 bases). This CDR3 has 14 residues. V lost 8 bases and J 3 bases, leaving 16 bases between the germline ends. Germline assignment: CDR1 MNHNS and CDR2 SASEGT. In DNA, the CDR3 is TGTGCCAGCCACCTGGGGGTCTTGGACACTGAAGCTTTCTTT. It yields the protein CASHLGVLDTEAFF.

For this clonotype: A read error is possible here, since a much larger clone lies one base away. The limits of the CDR3 on the DNA are not certain, so only TCRdb's listed CDR3 is given. The chain couples TRBV30 to TRBJ1-2; TRBD1 is the table's D call and was not checked against the DNA. The CDR3 extends over 14 residues, inclusive of both ends. The germline V gene has CDR1 GTSNPN and CDR2 SVGIG (reference sequence). This chain's CDR3 is CACPLGGGNYGCTF.

This clonotype has at least ten counts. This chain connects TRBV2 to TRBJ2-2; D is ambiguous. The germline V gene has CDR1 SNHLY and CDR2 FYNNEI. Trimming stripped 7 bases from V and 7 bases from J, with 10 bases between. CDR3 length equals 12 residues. The CDR3 nucleotides are TGTGCCAGCATGAGTGGGGTCGGGGAGCTGTTTTTT. Encoded protein: CASMSGVGELFF. The full variable domain, rest sourced from reference TRBV2 and TRBJ2-2, is EPEVTQTPSHQVTQMGQEVILRCVPISNHLYFYWYRQILGQKVEFLVSFYNNEISEKSEIFDDQFSVERPDGSNFTLKIRSTKLEDSAMYFCASMSGVGELFFGEGSRLTVL.

The V gene is TRBV29-1, the J gene TRBJ2-5; 11 nucleotides agree with TRBD1. The CDR3 loop spans 17 amino acids. Germline V gene sequence: CDR1 SQVTM, CDR2 ANQGSEA. V gave up 0 bases and J gave up 3 bases; unmatched junction bases: 9. The CDR3 region has the DNA TGCAGCGTTGAAGATCAACGGGGGACAGGGGGAAAAGAGACCCAGTACTTC. This sequence encodes CSVEDQRGTGGKETQYF.